This T cell receptor (beta chain) is drawn from a study of cytomegalovirus exposure and HLA in healthy donors (dated by TCRdb to the late 2010s). For the study in its entirety: In an earlier analysis of some 610 of the donors, about 270 Gb of sequence data and 100 million or so unique TCR beta sequences from about 179 million T cells were reported. A later analysis re-analyzed previously published TCR beta repertoires from about 600 donors and added high-resolution HLA genotyping to study TCR occurrence patterns. Both class I and class II loci were covered by HLA typing, at four-digit resolution. The study aimed to test whether signatures of past pathogen exposure could be identified by cataloging public T cell receptors. Among the approximately 400 genotyped donors, under 90% belonged to the genetic ancestry cluster associated with self-reported Caucasian donors. Because of strong linkage in the cohort, a handful of DR-DQ haplotypes were treated as single units for association and clustering. Every repertoire in the discovery cohort had been generated on one and the same sequencing platform. The study profiled the T cell repertoires of 500 to 800 subjects by immunosequencing and related them to cytomegalovirus serostatus. To predict cytomegalovirus infection status, the study combined high-throughput TCR immunosequencing, statistical association of individual TCRs with disease status, and machine learning. Donor age, sex, ethnicity and CMV serostatus were collected together with the repertoire data. Among over 350 genotyped donors of the cohort, an average of roughly 240,000 unique TCR beta nucleotide sequences were sequenced per donor, about a sixth of them non-productive. An early release that covered about 600 HLA-typed donors contained around 300 gigabases of sequencing data and around 80 million unique TCR sequences. Typing coverage varied by locus: about 629-630 donors for A, B, C, DRB1 and DQB1; some 520 for DQA1; over 600 for DPA1; around 490 for DPB1. Along with the roughly 700-subject first cohort, a separate validation cohort of around 120 different subjects was used. Rather than using new phenotypic data, the later analysis identified candidate immune exposures from TCR beta sequences and from how often those sequences occurred across donors. In an earlier analysis of over 550 of the donors, high-throughput TCR beta sequencing was used to judge whether each TCR beta V gene segment behaved as functional or pseudogenic. In a later genetic analysis, genome-wide SNP genotypes for about 55% of the roughly 700 donors were used, and that subset was treated as a discovery cohort.

Study-wide findings and limitations: Because counts were too low, about 18 rarely observed V segments, including chromosome 9 orphons, were excluded from the earlier analysis of around 640 of the donors. Broadly in line with IMGT annotations, most TCR beta V segments showed up in productive rearrangements about 87% or about 30% of the time in an earlier analysis of 587 of the donors. In a later genetic analysis, a missense DCLRE1C variant was associated with V-gene and J-gene trimming of TCR beta chains, and the association was replicated in an independent cohort. A further reported finding was that TCR beta sequences accurately predicted the HLA-A and HLA-B alleles for most subjects in the first cohort. Most TCR sequences were observed very rarely across donors, whereas some public TCRs were present in many individuals. The study listed 150 to 200 TCR beta chains as associated with cytomegalovirus. Sequencing depth was assumed to be roughly uniform across donors in the presence/absence analyses, though that assumption may not hold. HLA typing was unavailable for some donors at each locus, so association tests used only the typed subset. In a later analysis, HLA-associated TCR beta chains were found to be more clonally expanded and to have lower generation probabilities than equally common non-associated chains. In a later analysis, TCR association rates were found to vary across HLA loci, with the most associated TCRs seen for DRB1 alleles and the fewest for HLA-C alleles. Some IMGT-functional V segments, including TRBV6-2 and TRBV6-3, could not be told apart with the 87-base-pair reads, so those segments were excluded. According to the authors, the approach could potentially be generalized to other disease states and immunological phenotypes. A group of highly shared sequence variants was considered likely to be a technical artifact of the sequencing pipeline. Specific HLA alleles were associated with 16,951 TCR beta sequences at a false discovery rate of 0.05 in a later analysis. Most CMV-associated TCR beta chains appeared to be HLA-restricted in a later analysis, and the HLA associations seemed to be driven largely by CMV exposure. Compared with the approximately 600-donor mean, donors in an Asian-associated ancestry cluster had fewer N-insertions in productive TCRs, according to a later genetic analysis. Correlated functional status among segregating V segments might reflect linkage disequilibrium, but an unknown experimental factor could not be ruled out. In both the original and validation cohorts, the classifier was reported to diagnose cytomegalovirus status with high specificity and sensitivity. A later analysis reported that several top co-occurrence clusters appeared linked to parvovirus B19, influenza, CMV and Epstein-Barr virus. Assigning TCR associations to individual alleles was difficult when HLA alleles, especially DR and DQ, strongly co-occurred. Immune exposure information for the cohort was limited to CMV serostatus. Only TCR beta chains were sequenced in this cohort, and the absence of alpha or paired-chain data limited detectable features. In vitro tests confirmed that a few of the cytomegalovirus-associated TCR beta chains recognize cytomegalovirus antigens.

Reading the germline V gene gives CDR1 LGHNA and CDR2 YSLEER. From the cysteine through the phenylalanine, the CDR3 covers 14 amino acids. Only CDR3 DNA is held: 42 bases, read in frame from base 1. The junction carries 10 bases between V and J, which are trimmed by 2 bases and 5 bases respectively. The method behind the library was the immunoSEQ multiplex PCR assay. A mixture of 60 forward primers for TCR Vbeta segments and 13 reverse primers for TCR Jbeta segments was used in the multiplex PCR. The CDR3 region of rearranged TCR beta genes was amplified from genomic DNA by a multiplex PCR assay. On the Illumina HiSeq System, the amplified TCR beta libraries were sequenced as 87-base-pair reads. Per the original workflow: A later analysis counted around 72 million unique TCR beta chains across the 600 to 850 repertoires, and around 9.9 million of these chains were shared by at least two donors. To remove PCR and sequencing errors, raw reads were error-corrected and collapsed into unique sequences using a nearest-neighbor algorithm that merged closely related sequences. To assign V, D and J gene segments, CDR3 sequences were aligned to IMGT reference sequences. For a sequence to be retained, a match of at least six nucleotides to both a V gene segment and a J gene segment was required. Rearrangements were called productive when the CDR3 lacked stop codons and stayed in frame with V and J; all others were non-productive. Following IMGT convention, CDR3 was defined as the stretch from the second conserved V-encoded cysteine to the conserved J-encoded phenylalanine. The earlier analysis of about 530 of the donors excluded any sequence lacking an unambiguous match to a single V gene segment. An earlier analysis of about 600 of the donors called V segments functional above 56.7% productive rearrangements and segregating when the between-donor standard deviation exceeded 5%. A statistical classification framework was developed to diagnose cytomegalovirus status using the catalog of TCR beta chain sequences. In a later analysis, V and J genes were assigned by comparing TCR nucleotide sequences against IMGT/GENE-DB human TR gene sequences. The TCRdist pipeline was used in a later analysis to assign CDR3 sequences and most-parsimonious VDJ recombination scenarios. In a later analysis, every TCR beta chain was defined by the combination of its CDR3 amino acid sequence and its V-gene family, and reads without a unique V-gene family were dropped. A later analysis removed several hundred highly shared, low-generation-probability nucleotide sequences to deal with suspected cross-contamination and a sequencing artifact. In a later analysis, a clonal expansion index for each public chain was calculated from normalized within-repertoire ranks of inferred template counts. In a later analysis, generation probabilities were computed using a VDJ recombination model fitted to out-of-frame rearrangements, and the results were checked against IGoR. A later analysis scored TCR-TCR, TCR-HLA and TCR-CMV co-occurrence with hypergeometric tests, applying a repertoire-size bias correction to TCR pairs. In a later analysis, false discovery rates were estimated by permuting HLA or CMV assignments 20 times. In a later analysis, co-occurring TCRs were grouped using DBSCAN, with TCRdist sequence similarity added in when clustering inside HLA-allele-positive subsets. For co-occurrence clustering, repertoires with fewer than 30,000 or more than 120,000 public chains were excluded, along with five or six repertoires with anomalous nucleotide sharing. What TCRdb holds here is the immuneACCESS table cut down to in-frame rearrangements. Part of the clones is not present; checked against another copy, under half of the missing clones reflect an unresolved V gene, and the others are unexplained. Clone size and V and J calls were adopted from that table, with D and trimming inferred from the DNA. Within this sample are 150,000 to 200,000 clones, with roughly 80% of them counted one time only. Roughly 1.6% of the sample lies in the top ten.

A remark on this clone: Its target antigen remains unknown. Per-base quality was not reported, and no clone a single base away is much larger than it.

The cohort was made up of about 670 healthy bone marrow donors. Cohort members were all nominally healthy when sampled, although unrecorded immune exposures were likely present. The donor was CMV seronegative and belonged to the group of roughly 330 seronegative cohort members. A peripheral blood sample was collected from each donor, and TCR beta sequencing was performed on peripheral blood mononuclear cells. The Qiagen DNeasy Blood Extraction Kit was used to extract genomic DNA from the blood cell samples. Recombination connected TRBV4-3 to TRBJ1-5, and possibly TRBD1, on 5 matching bases. Source material: PBMCs. The receptor comes from a woman aged 18-29 years in good health and CMV-seronegative. This receptor carries the CDR3 CASSQWGGDQPQHF. The DNA sequence follows: TGCGCCAGCAGCCAATGGGGGGGGGATCAGCCCCAGCATTTT.